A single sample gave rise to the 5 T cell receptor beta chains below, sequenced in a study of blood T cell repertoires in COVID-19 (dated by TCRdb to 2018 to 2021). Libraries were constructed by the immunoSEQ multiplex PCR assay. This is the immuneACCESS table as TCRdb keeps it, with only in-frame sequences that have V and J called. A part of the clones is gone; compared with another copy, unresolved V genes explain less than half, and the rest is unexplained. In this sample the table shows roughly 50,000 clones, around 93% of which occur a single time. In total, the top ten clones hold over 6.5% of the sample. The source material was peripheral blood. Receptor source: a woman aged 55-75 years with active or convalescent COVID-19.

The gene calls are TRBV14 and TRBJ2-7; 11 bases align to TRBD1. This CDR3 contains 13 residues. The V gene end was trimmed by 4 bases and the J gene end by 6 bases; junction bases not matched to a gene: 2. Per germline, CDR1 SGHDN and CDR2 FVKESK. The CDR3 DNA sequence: TGTGCCAGCAGCCCTGGGACAGGGGGCGAGCAGTACTTC. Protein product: CASSPGTGGEQYF.

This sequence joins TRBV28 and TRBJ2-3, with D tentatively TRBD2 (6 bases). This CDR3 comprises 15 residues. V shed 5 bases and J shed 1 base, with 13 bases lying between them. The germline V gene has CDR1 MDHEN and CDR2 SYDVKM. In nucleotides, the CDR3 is TGTGCCAGCAGTCCTCCCGGGGGACGCACAGATACGCAGTATTTT. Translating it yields CASSPPGGRTDTQYF.

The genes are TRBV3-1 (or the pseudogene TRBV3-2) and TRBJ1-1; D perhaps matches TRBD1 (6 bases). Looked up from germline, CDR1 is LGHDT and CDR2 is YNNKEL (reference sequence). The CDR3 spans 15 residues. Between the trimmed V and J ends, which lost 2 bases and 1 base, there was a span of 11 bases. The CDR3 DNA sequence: TGTGCCAGCAGCCAACTCGCCAGGGGGAACACTGAAGCTTTCTTT. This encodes CASSQLARGNTEAFF.

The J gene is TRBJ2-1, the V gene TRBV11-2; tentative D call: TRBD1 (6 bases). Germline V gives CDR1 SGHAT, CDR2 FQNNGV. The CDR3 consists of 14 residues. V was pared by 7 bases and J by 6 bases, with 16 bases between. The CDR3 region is CASTEMGARNEQFF. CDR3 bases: TGTGCCAGCACCGAAATGGGGGCCCGCAATGAGCAGTTCTTC.

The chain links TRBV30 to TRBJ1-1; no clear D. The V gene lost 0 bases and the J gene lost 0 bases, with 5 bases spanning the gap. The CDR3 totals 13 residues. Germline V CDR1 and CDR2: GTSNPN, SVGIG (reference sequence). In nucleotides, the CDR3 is TGTGCCTGGAGTGTTCGGTTGAACACTGAAGCTTTCTTT. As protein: CAWSVRLNTEAFF.